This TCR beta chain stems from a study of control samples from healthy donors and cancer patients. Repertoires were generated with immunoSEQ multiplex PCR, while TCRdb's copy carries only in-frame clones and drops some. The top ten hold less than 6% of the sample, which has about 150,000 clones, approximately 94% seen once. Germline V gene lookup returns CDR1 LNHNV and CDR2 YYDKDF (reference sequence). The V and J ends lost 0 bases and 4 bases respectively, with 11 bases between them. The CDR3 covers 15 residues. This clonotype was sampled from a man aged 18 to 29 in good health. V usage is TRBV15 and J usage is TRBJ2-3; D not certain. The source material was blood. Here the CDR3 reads CATSRDGPRADTQYF. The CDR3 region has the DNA TGTGCCACCAGCAGAGACGGGCCTCGGGCAGATACGCAGTATTTT.